A single sample is the source of the 18 T cell receptor beta chains below, sequenced in a study of read filtering for tumor transcriptome and immune sequencing. Molecular barcoded adaptors covering alpha/delta and beta/gamma chains were used on roughly 400 ng RNA. Using its own MiXCR run on the reads, TCRdb lists one record per CDR3 protein. Of 100,000 to 150,000 distinct CDR3 sequences listed, around 13% were seen once; the top ten hold approximately 9.9%. Sequenced: a population of CD138-negative cells sorted from bone marrow. These TCRs come from a donor aged 40 or older with multiple myeloma.

In its sample, this clonotype was seen many times. V and J are TRBV11-1 and TRBJ2-1, with D unclear. CDR3 length: 14 amino acids. The V and J ends lost 1 base and 0 bases respectively, with 4 bases between them. Germline CDR1 and CDR2: SGHAT and FQDESV (reference sequence). CDR3 bases: TGTGCCAGCAGCTTAGGACGCTCCTACAATGAGCAGTTCTTC. Translated: CASSLGRSYNEQFF.

Many counts were recorded for this clonotype. The chain employs TRBV7-2 and TRBJ1-1; D gene ambiguous. This CDR3 has 14 amino acids. Germline loops: CDR1 SGHTA, CDR2 FQGNSA. The ends were cut back, 3 bases at V and 1 base at J, with 9 bases in the middle. CDR3 loop: CASSFSAPNTEAFF. Here the CDR3 DNA reads TGTGCCAGCAGCTTTTCAGCGCCGAACACTGAAGCTTTCTTT.

This clonotype was recorded at least ten times. V and J are TRBV28 and TRBJ2-3; D perhaps matches TRBD2 (5 bases). The length of the CDR3 is 14 residues. V lost 5 bases and J lost 1, with 10 bases in between. Germline CDR1 reads MDHEN; CDR2 reads SYDVKM. The CDR3 spells CASSVGSRTDTQYF. The CDR3 nucleotides read TGTGCCAGCAGTGTAGGGAGTCGCACAGATACGCAGTATTTT.

This chain uses TRBV12-3 or TRBV12-4 with TRBJ2-2; D might be TRBD2 (6 bases). The CDR3 contains 14 residues. Deletions cut 5 bases from V and 7 bases from J, with 14 bases between. The CDR3 reads CASSPGTLGGELFF. Written as DNA, the CDR3 is TGTGCCAGCAGTCCCGGGACTCTTGGCGGGGAGCTGTTTTTT.

In this sample, this clonotype turned up many times. The rearrangement joins TRBV5-6 to TRBJ1-6, with D possibly matching TRBD1 (5 bases). V lost 4 bases, J lost 8 bases, and 16 bases lay in between. The CDR3 spans 15 residues. Germline V gives CDR1 SGHDT, CDR2 YYEEEE. The CDR3 nucleotides read TGTGCCAGCAGCCCCGTCGGGGGTAGGGATTCACCCCTCCACTTT. Its translation is CASSPVGGRDSPLHF.

This clonotype came up once. Given a much more abundant clone one base away, this may be a read error. Given the absence of the conserved phenylalanine or tryptophan at the CDR3 end, a read error is likely. The DNA for the CDR3 is TGTGCCAGCAGCCCCGGGACCTCGGGGGAGCAGTACTCC. It translates to CASSPGTSGEQYS. The J gene is TRBJ2-7, the V gene TRBV7-2; TRBD1 or TRBD2 may be the D gene (5 bases each). The CDR3 length is 13 residues. From germline, CDR1 is SGHTA and CDR2 FQGNSA. The V and J ends lost 5 bases and 7 bases respectively, with 15 bases between them.

The gene calls are TRBV11-2 and TRBJ2-1, with D tentatively TRBD1 (5 bases). CDR1 and CDR2 (germline): SGHAT, FQNNGV. V was pared by 5 bases and J by 5 bases, with 22 bases between. The CDR3 extends over 17 amino acids. The CDR3 DNA is TGTGCCAGCAGCCATATTACACAGGACGGCGGTAACAATGAGCAGTTCTTC. It is translated as CASSHITQDGGNNEQFF.

This clonotype was counted only a few times. A much bigger clone sits one base away, suggesting this may be a read error. The V call is TRBV11-2, the J call TRBJ1-2; D is ambiguous. Germline V gives CDR1 SGHAT, CDR2 FQNNGV. The CDR3 runs to 13 residues. Trimming removed 1 base at V and 1 base at J, with 4 bases between. The chain's CDR3 is CASSLASNYGYTF. CDR3 nucleotide sequence: TGTGCCAGCAGCTTAGCCAGTAACTATGGCTACACCTTC.

This clonotype was seen repeatedly, ten times or more. The V call is TRBV9, the J call TRBJ1-1; maybe TRBD1 (5 bases). The CDR3 length is 14 residues. V was clipped by 2 bases and J by 2 bases, with 10 bases between them. Germline loops: CDR1 SGDLS, CDR2 YYNGEE. The chain's CDR3 is CASSVAGVNTEAFF. The CDR3 nucleotides are TGTGCCAGCAGCGTCGCGGGGGTAAACACTGAAGCTTTCTTT.

With respect to this clonotype: A much bigger clone sits one base away, suggesting this may be a read error. The chain uses TRBV5-5 and TRBJ1-6; maybe TRBD1 (5 bases). Near its end, the DNA agrees better with TRBJ1-1, so the J call may be wrong. The V gene's germline CDR1 is SGHKS and CDR2 YYEKEE (reference sequence). CDR3 length: 14 amino acids. As DNA, the CDR3 is TGTGCCAGCAGCTTGTTTACAGGAGAAACTGGAGCTTTCTTT. Translation gives CASSLFTGETGAFF.

The sample holds many counts of this clonotype. The chain employs TRBV29-1 and TRBJ2-3; TRBD2 matches at 8 bases. Germline values: CDR1 SQVTM, CDR2 ANQGSEA. The CDR3 has 14 amino acids. V shed 6 bases and J 6 bases; nucleotides not matched to a gene: 11. The CDR3 region is CSVKPPGLVDTQYF. CDR3 DNA sequence: TGCAGCGTAAAACCGCCGGGACTAGTGGATACGCAGTATTTT.

This clonotype was seen only a few times. The chain combines TRBV29-1 with TRBJ1-1; possible D gene TRBD1, 5 bases. Trimming shortened V by 3 bases and J by 8 bases, and 7 bases separated the two germline ends. The CDR3 covers 10 residues. The germline CDR1 and CDR2 sequences are SQVTM and ANQGSEA. The CDR3, as DNA: TGCAGCGTTGACTGGGGGGAAGCTTTCTTT. The encoded protein is CSVDWGEAFF.

Ten or more counts support this clonotype. V gene TRBV5-6 combines with J gene TRBJ2-1, with 9 nucleotides matching TRBD2. From germline, CDR1 is SGHDT and CDR2 YYEEEE. The V gene end was trimmed by 4 bases and the J gene end by 2 bases; junction bases not matched to a gene: 7. There are 16 residues in the CDR3. The CDR3, as DNA: TGTGCCAGCAGCATGGGGACTAGCTTCGCCTACAATGAGCAGTTCTTC. As protein: CASSMGTSFAYNEQFF.

This clonotype showed up many times. The chain has TRBV20-1 and TRBJ2-5; the D call may be TRBD1 or TRBD2 (5 bases each). V was shortened by 5 bases and J by 4 bases, with 17 bases between the two germline ends. Germline lookup yields CDR1 DFQATT and CDR2 SNEGSKA (reference sequence). The CDR3 contains 14 residues. CDR3 sequence reads: CSAPGTYGGETQYF. In nucleotides, the CDR3 is TGCAGTGCTCCCGGAACCTATGGGGGAGAGACCCAGTACTTC.

This clonotype was seen many times. The chain links TRBV9 to TRBJ1-5; no clear D. Germline V gene data show CDR1 as SGDLS and CDR2 as YYNGEE. This CDR3 contains 18 residues. V shed 6 bases and J shed 0 bases, with 22 bases lying between them. The DNA for the CDR3 is TGTGCCAGCACCCAGAGCGAGGCGGAGGATTATAGCAATCAGCCCCAGCATTTT. Translation: CASTQSEAEDYSNQPQHF.

This clonotype was recorded many times. The chain carries TRBV10-3 and TRBJ1-1; no reliable D call. V was cut by 2 bases and J by 1 base, with 11 bases left in between. CDR1 and CDR2 (germline): ENHRY, SYGVKD. The CDR3 contains 15 residues. DNA for the CDR3: TGTGCCATCAGTGAGATAGGGAGTAGGAACACTGAAGCTTTCTTT. It translates to CAISEIGSRNTEAFF.

This clonotype was observed many times. The rearrangement uses TRBV7-9 and TRBJ1-1; D is possibly TRBD1 (6 bases). The CDR3 contains 15 residues. Trimming shortened V by 5 bases and J by 0 bases, and 13 bases separated the two germline ends. CDR1 is SEHNR and CDR2 is FQNEAQ in the germline V gene (reference sequence). The CDR3 loop is CASSPTQGMNTEAFF. CDR3 coding DNA: TGTGCCAGCAGCCCCACCCAGGGGATGAACACTGAAGCTTTCTTT.

This clonotype was observed a handful of times. This sequence may be a read error, since a much larger clone differs from it by one base. J is TRBJ2-1 and V is TRBV6-1; 11 nucleotides line up with TRBD1. This CDR3 comprises 15 residues. CDR1 and CDR2 from the germline V gene are MNHNS and SASEGT. The CDR3 sequence: CASSTGQGVGNGQFF. CDR3 sequence (DNA): TGTGCCAGCAGCACGGGACAGGGGGTGGGCAATGGGCAGTTCTTC.